The 5 T cell receptor beta chains below come from one sample, sequenced in a study of T cell responses to AZD1222 COVID-19 vaccine. Here immunoSEQ multiplex PCR was the method, and the copy in TCRdb shows in-frame clones only, minus some. In the table there are more than 75,000 clones, 80% to 90% of which are singletons. Sequencing was performed on peripheral blood, taken on day 0 of AZD1222 vaccination. The receptors derive from an adult in good health.

The V call is TRBV28, the J call TRBJ1-2; 9 bases agree with TRBD1. The CDR3 sequence is 15 residues long. The germline gives CDR1 MDHEN, CDR2 SYDVKM. V lost 4 bases, J lost 5 bases, and 8 bases stayed unmatched. The CDR3 protein is CASSSPSDRGYGYTF. DNA for the CDR3: TGTGCCAGCAGTTCCCCGTCGGACAGGGGATATGGCTACACCTTC.

The chain carries TRBV2 and TRBJ2-5; D possibly corresponds to TRBD2 (6 bases). CDR3 length: 11 amino acids. Germline CDR1 reads SNHLY; CDR2 reads FYNNEI. V was cut by 6 bases and J by 9 bases, with 11 bases left in between. For the CDR3, the DNA is TGTGCCAGCAGGGAGGGAGCTGCCCAGTACTTC. It is translated as CASREGAAQYF.

V is TRBV7-9 and J is TRBJ1-5; D may be TRBD1 (6 bases). This CDR3 has 19 residues. Germline V gene sequence: CDR1 SEHNR, CDR2 FQNEAQ (reference sequence). Deletions cut 1 base from V and 1 base from J, with 20 bases between. CDR3 in DNA: TGTGCCAGCAGCTTAGTATTGGGAGGGTACAGGGTCAGCAATCAGCCCCAGCATTTT. Its translation: CASSLVLGGYRVSNQPQHF.

The sample holds a few counts of this clone. The J gene is TRBJ2-1, the V gene TRBV28; TRBD2 is a possible D gene (6 bases). This CDR3 is 12 amino acids long. Trimming removed 4 bases at V and 10 bases at J, with 11 bases between. CDR1 and CDR2 (germline): MDHEN, SYDVKM. The CDR3 DNA is TGTGCCAGCAGTTGGGGCGGGACGGAGCAGTTCTTC. Amino acids: CASSWGGTEQFF.

The chain combines TRBV7-2 with TRBJ2-7, with D tentatively TRBD1 or TRBD2 (5 bases each). The germline V gene encodes CDR1 SGHTA and CDR2 FQGNSA. V shed 5 bases and J shed 0 bases, with 17 bases lying between them. The CDR3 has 16 residues. DNA for the CDR3: TGTGCCAGCAGCCCTACGTGGGGGTTGCCCTCCTACGAGCAGTACTTC. Translated: CASSPTWGLPSYEQYF.